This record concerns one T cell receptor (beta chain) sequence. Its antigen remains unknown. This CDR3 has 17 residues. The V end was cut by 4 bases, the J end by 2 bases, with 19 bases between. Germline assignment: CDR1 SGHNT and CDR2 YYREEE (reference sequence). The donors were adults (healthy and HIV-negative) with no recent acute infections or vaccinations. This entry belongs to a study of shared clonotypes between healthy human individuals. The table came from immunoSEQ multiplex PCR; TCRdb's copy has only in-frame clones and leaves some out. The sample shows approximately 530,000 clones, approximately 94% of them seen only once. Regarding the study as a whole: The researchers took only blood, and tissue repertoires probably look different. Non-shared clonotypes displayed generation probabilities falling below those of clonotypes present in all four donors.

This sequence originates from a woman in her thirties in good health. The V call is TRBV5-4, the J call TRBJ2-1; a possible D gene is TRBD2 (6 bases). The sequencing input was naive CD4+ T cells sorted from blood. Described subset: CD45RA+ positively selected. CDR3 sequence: CASSRPGLTRPYNEQFF. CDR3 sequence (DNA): TGTGCCAGCAGCCGGCCGGGACTCACTCGGCCCTACAATGAGCAGTTCTTC.